Listed below are T cell receptor beta chains from one sample, sequenced in a study of cytomegalovirus exposure and HLA in healthy donors. Measured with immunoSEQ multiplex PCR; TCRdb has only the in-frame clones, and not every one. There are about 120,000 clones in the sample; approximately 8.6% occur only once, and 6% to 7.5% lies in the top ten. The sequenced material came from PBMCs. The origin of the receptors is a woman aged 40 to 50 in good health and CMV-seropositive. CDR3s include the opening cysteine and the closing phenylalanine or tryptophan. A D gene is named only where the DNA matches it firmly. Size tells how often a clone was seen (once, few, many) or the class of an expanded clone, and some rows leave it out.

d_call	clone_size	v_call	j_call	cdr3_nt	cdr3_aa
.	few	TRBV28	TRBJ1-5	TGTGCCAGCACCCTTTACCGGGGAGGTCAGCCCCAGCATTTT	CASTLYRGGQPQHF
TRBD2	.	TRBV5-1	TRBJ2-7	TGCGCCAGCAGCTTGGCCAGGGCTAGCGGGGACGAGCAGTACTTC	CASSLARASGDEQYF
TRBD2	few	TRBV18	TRBJ2-5	TGTGCCAGCTCACCACCCAGCGGGGGCCAGTGGGCCCAGTACTTC	CASSPPSGGQWAQYF
TRBD2	.	TRBV5-1	TRBJ2-1	TGCGCCAGCAGCTTGGATCTAGCGGGGGGGCGAAATGTCAATGAGCAGTTCTTC	CASSLDLAGGRNVNEQFF
.	.	TRBV5-5	TRBJ1-1	TGTGCCAGCAGCTTCTTTCTAGCGTCCATGAACACTGAAGCTTTCTTT	CASSFFLASMNTEAFF
TRBD2	few	TRBV11-2	TRBJ2-1	TGTGCCAGCAGCTTAGGGACTAGCGGCAATGAGCAGTTCTTC	CASSLGTSGNEQFF
.	few	TRBV7-9	TRBJ2-7	TGTGCCAGCAGCTCCAGGTCGGGGTCGGGGGAGCAGTACTTC	CASSSRSGSGEQYF
TRBD2	.	TRBV5-1	TRBJ2-1	TGCGCCAGCAGCTGGGGACTAGCGGTAGATGAGCAGTTCTTC	CASSWGLAVDEQFF
TRBD1	.	TRBV28	TRBJ2-5	TGTGCCAGCAGACAGGGGGCAGAGACCCAGTACTTC	CASRQGAETQYF
TRBD1	.	TRBV27	TRBJ1-6	TGTGCCAGCAGACTACAGGGGGCCGGTAATTCACCCCTCCACTTT	CASRLQGAGNSPLHF
.	few	TRBV6-5	TRBJ2-1	TGTGCCAGCGGGACTGTCAAAGGGTCCTACAATGAGCAGTTCTTC	CASGTVKGSYNEQFF
TRBD2	.	TRBV6-1	TRBJ2-6	TGTGCCAGCACTGTCGGGGGGAGCGGGGCCAACGTCCTGACTTTC	CASTVGGSGANVLTF
.	.	TRBV7-3	TRBJ1-2	TGTGCCAGCAGCTCCAGGAGGGTAAATGGCTACACCTTC	CASSSRRVNGYTF
.	.	TRBV13	TRBJ1-1	TGTGCCAGCAGCCTACAGGGATTCACTGAAGCTTTCTTT	CASSLQGFTEAFF
.	.	TRBV7-8	TRBJ2-5	TGTGCCAGCAGCTTACGCGGCTTTGGGTACGAAGAGACCCAGTACTTC	CASSLRGFGYEETQYF
.	few	TRBV5-4	TRBJ2-6	TGTGCCAGCAGCTTGTTAGCGTCTGGGGCCAACGTCCTGACTTTC	CASSLLASGANVLTF
.	few	TRBV18	TRBJ2-2	TGTGCCAGCTCGCTCGACAGGCCTCACCTACACACCGGGGAGCTGTTTTTT	CASSLDRPHLHTGELFF
TRBD2	few	TRBV6-5	TRBJ2-7	TGTGCCAGCAGGGGTAGCGGGTTTGCCCGCGGGCAGTACTTC	CASRGSGFARGQYF